This T cell receptor beta chain was obtained from a study of cytomegalovirus exposure and HLA in healthy donors. V lost 1 base and J lost 1, with 13 bases in between. The CDR3 consists of 16 residues. Germline V gene data show CDR1 as MGHRA and CDR2 as YSYEKL. Both 60 Vbeta primers and 13 Jbeta primers went into the PCR. Clones were read by immunoSEQ multiplex PCR, and TCRdb kept only the in-frame ones, dropping some. The data show about 140,000 clones, with about 85% seen just once and 3.1% held by the top ten. The table lists this clone with a count of one. The receptor's source is a female donor in good health and CMV-seronegative. The V gene is TRBV4-1, the J gene TRBJ2-5; perhaps TRBD2 as D (6 bases). Sequenced input: PBMCs. The DNA of the CDR3 is TGCGCCAGCAGCCAAGCGGCGGGACGCACCCAAGAGACCCAGTACTTC. Residues: CASSQAAGRTQETQYF.